The 6 T cell receptor beta chains below all came from one sample that was sequenced in a study of human T cells and chemical hapten exposure. TCRdb recomputed calls from the RACE reads with MiXCR, one row per CDR3 protein. The sample contains 150,000 to 200,000 distinct CDR3 sequences, under 30% of which appear only once. Time point defined: patch test 3, about 24 weeks after DPC sensitization. The treatment: therapeutic diphenylcyclopropenone sensitization with weekly scalp DPC. The specimen comprised whole blood, sampled in connection with sensitization to the hapten diphenylcyclopropenone (DPC). The receptors were gathered from a woman in her thirties or forties with alopecia areata. Some clones in this sample may be carry-over from other donors' samples.

V and J are TRBV27 and TRBJ2-1, with 13 nucleotides matching TRBD2. V dropped 6 bases and J dropped 8; count of bases not matched to a gene: 4. Per the germline V gene, CDR1 is MNHEY and CDR2 is SMNVEV (reference sequence). The CDR3 is 14 residues long. This chain's CDR3 is CASRWTSGSHEQFF. The CDR3 DNA reads as TGTGCCAGCAGGTGGACTAGCGGGAGTCATGAGCAGTTCTTC.

The rearrangement links TRBV10-3 to TRBJ2-7, with D possibly TRBD1 on 6 matching bases. The V end lost 10 bases, the J end lost 2 bases, and 18 bases lay between the germline ends. The CDR3 covers 14 residues. CDR1 is ENHRY, CDR2 SYGVKD, per germline. As DNA, the CDR3 is TGTGCCACCCAACGGGGACGGGACACCTACGAGCAGTACTTC. It specifies CATQRGRDTYEQYF.

This clonotype was picked up a small number of times. This sequence joins TRBV4-3 and TRBJ2-1; 7 bases match TRBD2. The CDR3 runs to 15 residues. Looked up from germline, CDR1 is LGHNA and CDR2 is YSLEER. With 0 bases clipped from V and 2 bases from J, the junction kept 1 base outside the gene matches. The DNA for the CDR3 is TGCGCCAGCAGCCAAGATGGGACTACCTACAATGAGCAGTTCTTC. Amino acid sequence: CASSQDGTTYNEQFF.

This clonotype was counted only a few times. The rearrangement links TRBV29-1 to TRBJ2-5; TRBD1 or TRBD2 may be the D gene (7 bases each). The CDR3 runs to 13 residues. From germline, CDR1 is SQVTM and CDR2 ANQGSEA. With 6 bases removed from V and 4 bases from J, the gap between germline ends came to 15 bases. The CDR3 sequence is CSVAGGGTETQYF. In DNA form, the CDR3 reads TGCAGCGTCGCAGGGGGGGGGACAGAGACCCAGTACTTC.

This chain joins TRBV6-6 and TRBJ1-1; no firm D call. Germline values: CDR1 MNHNY, CDR2 SVGAGI (reference sequence). CDR3 length: 15 amino acids. The V end was cut by 0 bases, the J end by 3 bases, with 11 bases between. The CDR3 loop is CASSYSGGHDTEAFF. DNA of the CDR3: TGTGCCAGCAGTTACTCGGGAGGGCACGACACTGAAGCTTTCTTT.

The genes are TRBV6-5 and TRBJ1-1; D is unclear. This CDR3 is built from 13 residues. Germline V gene data show CDR1 as MNHEY and CDR2 as SVGAGI. Between the trimmed V and J ends, which lost 2 bases and 2 bases, there was a span of 6 bases. The CDR3: CASSYQINTEAFF. The CDR3 nucleotides read TGTGCCAGCAGTTACCAAATCAACACTGAAGCTTTCTTT.